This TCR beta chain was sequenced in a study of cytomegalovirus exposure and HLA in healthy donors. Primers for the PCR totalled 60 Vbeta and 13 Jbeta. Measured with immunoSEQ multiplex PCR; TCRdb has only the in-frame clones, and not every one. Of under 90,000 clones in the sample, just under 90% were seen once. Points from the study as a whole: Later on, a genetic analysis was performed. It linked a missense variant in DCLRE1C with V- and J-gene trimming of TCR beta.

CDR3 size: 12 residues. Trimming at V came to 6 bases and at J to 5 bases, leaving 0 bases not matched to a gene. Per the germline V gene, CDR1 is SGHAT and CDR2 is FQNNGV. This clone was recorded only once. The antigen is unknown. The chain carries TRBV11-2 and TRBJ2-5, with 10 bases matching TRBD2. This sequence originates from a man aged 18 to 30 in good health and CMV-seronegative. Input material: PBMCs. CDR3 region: CASSSGRETQYF. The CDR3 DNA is TGTGCCAGCAGTAGCGGGAGGGAGACCCAGTACTTC.